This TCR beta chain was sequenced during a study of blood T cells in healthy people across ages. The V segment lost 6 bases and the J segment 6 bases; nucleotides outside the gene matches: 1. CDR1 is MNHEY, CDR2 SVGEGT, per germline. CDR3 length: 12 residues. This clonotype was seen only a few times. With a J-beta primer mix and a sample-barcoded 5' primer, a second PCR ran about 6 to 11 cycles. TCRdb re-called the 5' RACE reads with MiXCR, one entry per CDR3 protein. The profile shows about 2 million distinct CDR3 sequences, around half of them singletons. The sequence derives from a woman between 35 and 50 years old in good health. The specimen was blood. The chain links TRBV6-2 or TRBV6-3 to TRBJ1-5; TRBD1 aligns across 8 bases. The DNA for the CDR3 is TGTGCCAGCAGGACAGGGGTTCAGCCCCAGCATTTT. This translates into CASRTGVQPQHF.